Listed below are T cell receptor beta chains from one sample, sequenced in a study of OX40 agonist ivuxolimab in advanced cancers. Assay: immunoSEQ multiplex PCR; the TCRdb copy retains only in-frame clones and omits some. The sample lists around 40,000 clones, roughly 84% occurring once. The source material was CD4+ or CD8+ T cells sorted from blood, sampled in a trial of the OX40 agonist ivuxolimab. These receptors all come from an adult with an advanced solid tumor such as melanoma, head and neck, liver or kidney cancer. CDR3s include the opening cysteine and the closing phenylalanine or tryptophan. A D gene is named only where the DNA matches it firmly. Some rows have no size entry. The others give once, few or many, or a class for an expanded clone.

d_call clone_size j_call v_call cdr3_aa cdr3_nt
NA few TRBJ2-1 TRBV5-4 CASSLVSWSSYNEQFF TGTGCCAGCAGCTTGGTTAGCTGGAGCTCCTACAATGAGCAGTTCTTC
NA NA TRBJ2-3 TRBV27 CASSFKGRLIDTQYF TGTGCCAGCAGTTTCAAGGGGAGATTGATAGATACGCAGTATTTT
NA NA TRBJ2-1 TRBV5-5 CASSWAGGLNEQFF TGTGCCAGCAGCTGGGCCGGCGGACTCAATGAGCAGTTCTTC
NA NA TRBJ1-1 TRBV9 CASGGEAEAFF TGTGCCAGCGGAGGGGAGGCTGAAGCTTTCTTT
NA once TRBJ2-7 TRBV11-2 CASSLDYLVGGPYEQYF TGTGCCAGCAGCTTAGATTATTTGGTGGGGGGACCCTACGAGCAGTACTTC
TRBD1 NA TRBJ2-3 TRBV10-3 CAISGWGQGTDTQYF TGTGCCATCAGTGGTTGGGGACAGGGTACAGATACGCAGTATTTT
TRBD1 NA TRBJ1-5 TRBV7-9 CASSLGQGSQPQHF TGTGCCAGCAGCTTAGGACAGGGCAGTCAGCCCCAGCATTTT
NA NA TRBJ1-1 TRBV6-9 CASSYSSFRNTEAFF TGTGCCAGCAGTTACTCTTCCTTCAGGAACACTGAAGCTTTCTTT
NA NA TRBJ2-5 TRBV5-4 CASNSWGSETQYF TGTGCCAGCAACTCGTGGGGGTCAGAGACCCAGTACTTC
TRBD2 NA TRBJ2-1 TRBV7-7 CASSRRVAGANEQFF TGTGCCAGCAGCCGACGGGTAGCGGGAGCCAATGAGCAGTTCTTC
NA NA TRBJ2-3 TRBV4-3 CASSQDPAASTDTQYF TGCGCCAGCAGCCAAGATCCGGCAGCTAGCACAGATACGCAGTATTTT
NA NA TRBJ2-7 TRBV6-5 CASISTRDYEQYF TGTGCCAGCATATCTACAAGGGACTACGAGCAGTACTTC
TRBD1 NA TRBJ1-2 TRBV27 CASSRVGTGVYGYTF TGTGCCAGCAGTAGAGTCGGGACAGGGGTGTATGGCTACACCTTC
NA NA TRBJ1-4 TRBV4-1 CASSQYGRNSEKLFF TGCGCCAGCAGCCAATACGGGCGAAACTCCGAAAAACTGTTTTTT
NA NA TRBJ2-1 TRBV5-1 CASSFILVSYNEQFF TGCGCCAGCAGCTTTATTCTAGTCTCCTACAATGAGCAGTTCTTC
NA NA TRBJ2-1 TRBV28 CASSEGAYYNEQFF TGTGCCAGCAGCGAGGGCGCGTACTACAATGAGCAGTTCTTC
NA NA TRBJ2-1 TRBV5-1 CASSLESSYNEQFF TGCGCCAGCAGCTTGGAGTCCAGCTACAATGAGCAGTTCTTC
TRBD1 once TRBJ1-5 TRBV28 CASSWVGQKNQPQHF TGTGCCAGCAGTTGGGTGGGACAGAAGAATCAGCCCCAGCATTTT
TRBD1 once TRBJ1-2 TRBV29-1 CSVEEQGEANYGYTF TGCAGCGTTGAAGAACAGGGGGAGGCAAACTATGGCTACACCTTC
TRBD1 NA TRBJ1-1 TRBV28 CASSGQGTPLNTEAFF TGTGCCAGCTCCGGACAGGGGACACCTCTGAACACTGAAGCTTTCTTT
TRBD1 few TRBJ2-1 TRBV7-9 CASRKDGTEDNEQFF TGTGCCAGCAGAAAAGACGGGACAGAAGACAATGAGCAGTTCTTC
NA NA TRBJ2-7 TRBV5-6 CASSFSPGFYEQYF TGTGCCAGCAGCTTCAGTCCAGGTTTCTACGAGCAGTACTTC
NA NA TRBJ2-1 TRBV14 CASSRFDGNNEQFF TGTGCCAGCAGCCGTTTCGACGGTAACAATGAGCAGTTCTTC
NA NA TRBJ2-2 TRBV7-6 CASSPHRWQGGNTGELFF TGTGCCAGCAGCCCCCACCGGTGGCAGGGGGGGAACACCGGGGAGCTGTTTTTT
NA few TRBJ2-6 TRBV5-1 CASSLAVTDSGANVLTF TGCGCCAGCAGCTTGGCCGTTACGGACTCTGGGGCCAACGTCCTGACTTTC
TRBD2 NA TRBJ2-7 TRBV4-1 CASSQGWGGAGSYEQYF TGCGCCAGCAGCCAAGGATGGGGGGGTGCGGGTTCCTACGAGCAGTACTTC
NA many TRBJ2-7 TRBV6-1 CASSEPLEGYYEQYF TGTGCCAGCAGTGAACCCCTGGAGGGCTACTACGAGCAGTACTTC
TRBD1 NA TRBJ1-1 TRBV11-2 CASSPADRPYNTEAFF TGTGCCAGCAGCCCCGCGGACAGGCCCTACAACACTGAAGCTTTCTTT
NA NA TRBJ1-1 TRBV28 CASSTGTREAFF TGTGCCAGCAGTACAGGGACACGTGAAGCTTTCTTT
NA NA TRBJ2-7 TRBV29-1 CSVDGIGGEVHEQYF TGCAGCGTTGACGGGATTGGCGGCGAAGTCCACGAGCAGTACTTC
NA NA TRBJ1-1 TRBV6-1 CASSDTDRAPMDTEAFF TGTGCCAGCAGTGATACAGACCGAGCCCCCATGGACACTGAAGCTTTCTTT
TRBD1 once TRBJ1-5 TRBV7-2 CASSSPGQGAGQPQHF TGTGCCAGCAGCTCACCAGGACAGGGGGCGGGTCAGCCCCAGCATTTT
NA NA TRBJ1-2 TRBV6-5 CASSYGGQVYGYTF TGTGCCAGCAGTTACGGGGGTCAAGTTTATGGCTACACCTTC
TRBD2 NA TRBJ2-1 TRBV2 CASLSGNAYNEQFF TGTGCCAGCCTTAGCGGGAACGCCTACAATGAGCAGTTCTTC
NA NA TRBJ2-5 TRBV11-2 CASSLWGGSMETQYF TGTGCCAGCAGCTTATGGGGTGGCAGCATGGAGACCCAGTACTTC
NA few TRBJ2-2 TRBV7-8 CASSSGVTGELFF TGTGCCAGCAGCTCCGGGGTCACCGGGGAGCTGTTTTTT
TRBD2 NA TRBJ2-7 TRBV7-2 CASSTSRGAYEQYF TGTGCCAGCAGCACATCCCGGGGGGCCTACGAGCAGTACTTC
TRBD1 NA TRBJ1-1 TRBV7-9 CASSLGDRGTEAFF TGTGCCAGCAGCTTAGGGGACAGGGGCACTGAAGCTTTCTTT
NA NA TRBJ2-3 TRBV6-6 CASSYGRDTQYF TGTGCCAGCAGTTACGGAAGGGATACGCAGTATTTT
NA NA TRBJ2-7 TRBV7-8 CASSGHRDEQYF TGTGCCAGCAGCGGGCACAGGGACGAGCAGTACTTC
TRBD2 NA TRBJ2-1 TRBV5-6 CASSLSTSPYNEQFF TGTGCCAGCAGCTTGTCGACTAGCCCTTACAATGAGCAGTTCTTC
NA NA TRBJ2-1 TRBV27 CASSLAGFSYNEQFF TGTGCCAGCAGTTTAGCGGGGTTCTCCTACAATGAGCAGTTCTTC
NA NA TRBJ2-6 TRBV11-2 CASSPRGGLGANVLTF TGTGCCAGCAGCCCAAGGGGTGGGCTTGGGGCCAACGTCCTGACTTTC
NA few TRBJ2-7 TRBV5-1 CASSYEREAYEQYF TGCGCCAGCAGCTACGAAAGAGAGGCCTACGAGCAGTACTTC
TRBD2 NA TRBJ2-7 TRBV27 CASSLASSGRYEQYF TGTGCCAGCAGTTTAGCGTCTAGCGGCCGCTACGAGCAGTACTTC
NA few TRBJ2-7 TRBV29-1 CSVLGTYEQYF TGCAGCGTCTTAGGGACCTACGAGCAGTACTTC
NA NA TRBJ1-2 TRBV6-6 CASSYSTGANYGYTF TGTGCCAGCAGTTACTCAACTGGAGCTAACTATGGCTACACCTTC
NA NA TRBJ1-1 TRBV28 CAPRPLPNTEAFF TGTGCCCCCCGGCCTTTACCGAACACTGAAGCTTTCTTT
TRBD2 NA TRBJ2-1 TRBV13 CASSLTGEGGGNEQFF TGTGCCAGCAGCTTAACGGGGGAGGGCGGTGGGAATGAGCAGTTCTTC
NA NA TRBJ2-1 TRBV19 CASSISRNNEQFF TGTGCCAGTAGTATATCCCGAAACAATGAGCAGTTCTTC